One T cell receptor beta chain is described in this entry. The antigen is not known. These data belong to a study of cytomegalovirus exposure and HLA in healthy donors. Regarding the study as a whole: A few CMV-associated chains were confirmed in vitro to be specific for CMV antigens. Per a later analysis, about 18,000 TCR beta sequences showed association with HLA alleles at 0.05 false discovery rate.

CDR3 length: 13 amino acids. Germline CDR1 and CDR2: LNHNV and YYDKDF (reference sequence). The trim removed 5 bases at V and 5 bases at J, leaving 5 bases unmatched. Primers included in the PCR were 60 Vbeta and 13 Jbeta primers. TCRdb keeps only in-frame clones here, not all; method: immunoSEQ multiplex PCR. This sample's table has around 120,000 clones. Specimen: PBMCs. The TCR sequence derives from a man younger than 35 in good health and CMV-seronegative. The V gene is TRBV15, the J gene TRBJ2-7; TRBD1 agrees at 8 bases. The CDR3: CATSGQGEDEQYF. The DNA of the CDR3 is TGTGCCACCAGCGGACAGGGCGAGGACGAGCAGTACTTC.